Presented here are 11 T cell receptor beta chains from one specimen sequenced in a study of T cell responses to AZD1222 COVID-19 vaccine. Clones were sequenced by immunoSEQ multiplex PCR, and TCRdb holds only the in-frame ones, with some missing. The data contain 150,000 to 200,000 clones, about 90% of them singletons. The starting material was peripheral blood, obtained 28 days after the second AZD1222 dose. The receptors were sampled from an adult who received the AZD1222 COVID-19 vaccine.

The V call is TRBV28, the J call TRBJ1-5; tentative D call: TRBD1 (5 bases). Per germline, CDR1 MDHEN and CDR2 SYDVKM. The CDR3 runs 14 residues. Trimming cost V 7 bases and J 4 bases, with 14 bases left between them. The CDR3 spells CASTSGGFNQPQHF. CDR3 DNA sequence: TGTGCCAGCACCTCTGGGGGGTTTAATCAGCCCCAGCATTTT.

The V call is TRBV29-1, the J call TRBJ2-1; D is possibly TRBD1 (5 bases). CDR3 length: 12 amino acids. V was clipped by 3 bases and J by 7 bases, with 10 bases between them. Germline CDR1 SQVTM, CDR2 ANQGSEA. CDR3 DNA sequence: TGCAGCGTTGACCGCAGGGCGAATGAGCAGTTCTTC. This gives the protein CSVDRRANEQFF.

V usage is TRBV7-8 and J usage is TRBJ2-1, with D uncertain. The V end was cut by 1 base, the J end by 5 bases, with 6 bases between. The CDR3 consists of 13 residues. CDR1 SGHVS and CDR2 FQNEAQ come from the germline V gene. Here the CDR3 reads CASSLGPNNEQFF. DNA of the CDR3: TGTGCCAGCAGCTTAGGACCGAACAATGAGCAGTTCTTC.

The chain has TRBV6-2 or TRBV6-3 and TRBJ1-1; D gene uncertain. The CDR3 runs to 13 residues. Trimming cost V 0 bases and J 1 base, with 3 bases left between them. The germline gives CDR1 MNHEY, CDR2 SVGEGT. The CDR3 loop is CASSYSENTEAFF. For the CDR3, the DNA is TGTGCCAGCAGTTACTCGGAGAACACTGAAGCTTTCTTT.

The chain combines TRBV6-2 or TRBV6-3 with TRBJ1-5, with 10 bases lining up with TRBD1. Germline V gene sequence: CDR1 MNHEY, CDR2 SVGEGT. With 5 bases clipped from V and 5 bases from J, the junction kept 9 bases outside the gene matches. This CDR3 has 16 amino acids. The CDR3 spells CASSLAGTGVYQPQHF. The DNA for the CDR3 is TGTGCCAGCAGTCTCGCCGGGACAGGGGTATATCAGCCCCAGCATTTT.

Concerning this clone: A junction end diverges from the germline sequence, so it may reflect a read error. The rearrangement links TRBV3-1 (or the pseudogene TRBV3-2) to TRBJ2-1; TRBD1 might be the D (6 bases). CDR1 is LGHDT and CDR2 is YNNKEL in the germline V gene (reference sequence). This CDR3 contains 12 residues. The CDR3 reads CASSQGVDRSVF. CDR3 nucleotides: TGTGCCAGCAGCCAAGGGGTCGACAGGAGCGTCTTC.

The chain recombines TRBV7-3 with TRBJ2-2; TRBD1 might be the D (6 bases). The CDR3 runs 15 residues. Germline V gene data show CDR1 as SGHTA and CDR2 as FQGTGA. The ends were cut back, 3 bases at V and 1 base at J, with 9 bases in the middle. The CDR3 reads CASSFEGVNTGELFF. The CDR3 bases are TGTGCCAGCAGCTTTGAGGGGGTGAACACCGGGGAGCTGTTTTTT. The full variable domain, in which reference TRBV7-3 and TRBJ2-2 provide the parts outside the CDR3, is GAGVSQTPSNKVTEKGKYVELRCDPISGHTALYWYRQSLGQGPEFLIYFQGTGAADDSGLPNDRFFAVRPEGSVSTLKIQRTERGDSAVYLCASSFEGVNTGELFFGEGSRLTVL.

This clone was observed once. V and J are TRBV7-2 and TRBJ1-3; D gene unclear. This CDR3 region has 17 residues. V gave up 4 bases and J gave up 0 bases, with 16 bases separating them. Germline V lookup: CDR1 SGHTA, CDR2 FQGNSA. This chain's CDR3 is CASSYTLTPASGNTIYF. CDR3 sequence (DNA): TGTGCCAGCAGCTACACTTTAACACCCGCCTCTGGAAACACCATATATTTT.

J is TRBJ2-2 and V is TRBV28, with 7 positions matching TRBD2. With V trimmed by 5 bases and J by 6 bases, 9 bases remained unmatched. The CDR3 spans 15 residues. Germline CDR1 reads MDHEN; CDR2 reads SYDVKM. The CDR3 nucleotides read TGTGCCAGCAGTCGCAGCGGGATACTGGCCGGGGAGCTGTTTTTT. Amino acid sequence: CASSRSGILAGELFF.

The rearrangement joins TRBV12-3 or TRBV12-4 to TRBJ1-2; TRBD1 is a possible D gene (5 bases). Trimming stripped 7 bases from V and 13 bases from J, with 16 bases between. The CDR3 contains 11 residues. The CDR3 DNA reads as TGTGCCAGCACGGGACGGGCGGGATCCACCTTC. Protein product: CASTGRAGSTF.

The chain uses TRBV6-1 and TRBJ2-1; 9 nucleotides align to TRBD2. V lost 2 bases, J lost 8 bases, and 13 bases stayed unmatched. The CDR3 spans 17 residues. Germline V gives CDR1 MNHNS, CDR2 SASEGT. The CDR3 loop is CASSEQAGGAGGDEQFF. The CDR3 DNA sequence: TGTGCCAGCAGTGAACAAGCGGGAGGCGCCGGGGGAGATGAGCAGTTCTTC.